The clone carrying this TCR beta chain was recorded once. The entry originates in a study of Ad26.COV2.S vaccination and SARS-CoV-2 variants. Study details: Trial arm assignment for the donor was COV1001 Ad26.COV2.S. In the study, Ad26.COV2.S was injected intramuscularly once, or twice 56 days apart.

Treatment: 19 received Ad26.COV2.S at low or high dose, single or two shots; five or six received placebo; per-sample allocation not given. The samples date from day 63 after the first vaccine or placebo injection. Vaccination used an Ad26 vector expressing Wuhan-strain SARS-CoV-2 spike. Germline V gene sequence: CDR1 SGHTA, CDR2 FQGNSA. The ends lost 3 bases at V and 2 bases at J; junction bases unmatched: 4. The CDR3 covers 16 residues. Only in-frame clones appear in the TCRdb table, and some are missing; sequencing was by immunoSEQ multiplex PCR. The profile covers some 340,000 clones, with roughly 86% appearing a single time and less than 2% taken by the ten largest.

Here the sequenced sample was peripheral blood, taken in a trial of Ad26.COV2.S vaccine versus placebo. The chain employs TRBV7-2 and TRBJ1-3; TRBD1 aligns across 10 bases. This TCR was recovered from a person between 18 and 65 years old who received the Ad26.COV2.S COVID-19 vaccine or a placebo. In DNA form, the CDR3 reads TGTGCCAGCAGCTTGCGGGGACAGGGGACTGGAAACACCATATATTTT. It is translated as CASSLRGQGTGNTIYF.